The clone carrying this T cell receptor (beta chain) was seen a handful of times. The antigen remains unidentified. A much larger clone lies one base from this, so it may be a read error. Each donor supplied roughly 9.2 milliliters of peripheral blood. PCR was performed a second time for about 7 to 12 cycles using a sample-barcoded 5' primer and a J-beta primer mix. TCRdb reprocessed the 5' RACE reads via MiXCR and lists one record per CDR3 protein. The sample shows hundreds of thousands of distinct CDR3 sequences, more than 25% of them seen only once. These data come from a study of blood T cells in healthy people across ages. Study observations and caveats: Among long-lived donors, naive CD4+ cells were more numerous and diversity higher than in aged donors. Diversity figures based on one million T cells were deemed too low. No one knew whether donors had CMV, which possibly confounded expanded clonotype changes.

This CDR3 is 13 amino acids long. V shed 4 bases and J shed 11 bases, with 20 bases lying between them. CDR1 and CDR2 (germline): SQVTM, ANQGSEA. The sample taken for sequencing was blood. The chain couples TRBV29-1 to TRBJ2-5, with D unclear. The sequence derives from an elderly woman in good health. CDR3 nucleotide sequence: TGCAGCGTTGTGATTAGTAGGCACAATGAGCAGTACTTC. Protein: CSVVISRHNEQYF.